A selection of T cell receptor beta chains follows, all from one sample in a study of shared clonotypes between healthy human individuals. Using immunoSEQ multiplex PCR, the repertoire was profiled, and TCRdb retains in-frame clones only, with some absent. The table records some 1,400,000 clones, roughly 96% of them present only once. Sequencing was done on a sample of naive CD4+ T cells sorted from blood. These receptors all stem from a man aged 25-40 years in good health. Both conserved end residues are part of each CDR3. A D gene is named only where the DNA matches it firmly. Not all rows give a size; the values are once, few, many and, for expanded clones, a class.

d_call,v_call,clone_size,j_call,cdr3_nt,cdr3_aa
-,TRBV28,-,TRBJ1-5,TGTGCCAGCAGTTTCAGGGGAGTTCAGCCCCAGCATTTT,CASSFRGVQPQHF
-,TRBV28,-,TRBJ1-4,TGTGCCGTAGCAACTAATGAAAAACTGTTTTTT,CAVATNEKLFF
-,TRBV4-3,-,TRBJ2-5,TGCGCCAGCAGCCACGTTAGAACGGAGACCCAGTACTTC,CASSHVRTETQYF
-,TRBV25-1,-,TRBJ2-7,TGTGCCAGCAGTGCCGGGACCCACATCCACGAGCAGTACTTC,CASSAGTHIHEQYF
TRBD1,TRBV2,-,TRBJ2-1,TGTGCCAGCAGTGTGACAGGGCGCAACTACAATGAGCAGTTCTTC,CASSVTGRNYNEQFF
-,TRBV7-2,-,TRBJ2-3,TGTGCCAGCAGCTTAAAAGGATTTAGCACAGATACGCAGTATTTT,CASSLKGFSTDTQYF
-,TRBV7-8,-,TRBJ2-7,TGTGCCAGCAGCTTAGTCTCGTTGGAGCAGTACTTC,CASSLVSLEQYF
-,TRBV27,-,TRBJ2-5,TGTGCCAGCAGATTCAGAGAGACCCAGTACTTC,CASRFRETQYF
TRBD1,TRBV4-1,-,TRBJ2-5,TGCGCCAGCAGCCAAGATCTCGGGGACAGGGCAGAGACCCAGTACTTC,CASSQDLGDRAETQYF
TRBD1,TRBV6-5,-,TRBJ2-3,TGTGCCAGCAGTCCTCGGGACAGGGAGGATACGCAGTATTTT,CASSPRDREDTQYF
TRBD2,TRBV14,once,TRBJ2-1,TGTGCCAGCAGCCGGAAGCGGGAGAATGAGCAGTTCTTC,CASSRKRENEQFF
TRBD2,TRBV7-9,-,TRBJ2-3,TGTGCCAGCAGCCGCGGGAGGTACGGGAACCAAGAGACGCAGTATTTT,CASSRGRYGNQETQYF
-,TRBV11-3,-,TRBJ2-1,TGTGCCAGCAGCTTAGATGCGTACAATGAGCAGTTCTTC,CASSLDAYNEQFF